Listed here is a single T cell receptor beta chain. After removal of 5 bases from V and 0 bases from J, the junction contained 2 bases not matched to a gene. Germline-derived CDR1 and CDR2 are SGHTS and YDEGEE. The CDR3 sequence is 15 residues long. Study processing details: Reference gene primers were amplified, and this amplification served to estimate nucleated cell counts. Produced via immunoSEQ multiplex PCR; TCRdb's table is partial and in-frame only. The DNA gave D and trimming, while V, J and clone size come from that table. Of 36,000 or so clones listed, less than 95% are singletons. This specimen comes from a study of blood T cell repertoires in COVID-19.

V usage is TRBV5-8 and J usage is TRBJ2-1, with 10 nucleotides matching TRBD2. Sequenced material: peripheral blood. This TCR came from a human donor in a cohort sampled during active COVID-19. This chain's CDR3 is CASSSSGSSYNEQFF. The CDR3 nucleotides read TGTGCCAGCAGTTCTAGCGGGAGCTCCTACAATGAGCAGTTCTTC. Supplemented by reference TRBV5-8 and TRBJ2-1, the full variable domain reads EAGVTQSPTHLIKTRGQQATLRCSPISGHTSVYWYQQALGLGLQFLLWYDEGEERNRGNFPPRFSGRQFPNYSSELNVNALELEDSALYLCASSSSGSSYNEQFFGPGTRLTVL.